Listed below are T cell receptor beta chains from one sample, sequenced in a study of blood T cell repertoires in COVID-19. TCRdb's copy holds only in-frame clones and misses some; the assay was immunoSEQ multiplex PCR. The sample lists 200,000 to 250,000 clones, approximately 83% occurring once. The sample was PBMCs or T cells enriched from blood (not recorded which). The origin of the receptors is an older woman who had recovered from COVID-19. Both conserved end residues are part of each CDR3. Fields, in order: J gene, V gene, CDR3 protein.

>TRBJ1-6|TRBV20-1
CSASNRDRGGVGSPLHF
>TRBJ1-1|TRBV5-1
CASSLRDPNRAFF
>TRBJ2-7|TRBV5-1
CASSSGDFSKTYEQYF
>TRBJ1-2|TRBV5-1
CASSPEGTANYGYTF
>TRBJ1-2|TRBV9
CASSAPETQGVKYGYTF
>TRBJ2-5|TRBV20-1
CSASEGVLAGEETQYF
>TRBJ1-1|TRBV5-1
CASSSPGTEAFF
>TRBJ1-1|TRBV4-2
CASSQEPKGQGHTEAFF
>TRBJ2-5|TRBV29-1
CSAGQGNQETQYF
>TRBJ1-5|TRBV3-1/TRBV3-2
CASSQDLTPGGNQPQHF
>TRBJ1-6|TRBV11-2
CASRRQGDSPLHF